This T cell receptor (beta chain) emerged from a study of siplizumab effects on memory and regulatory T cells. Study-wide results and caveats: Suppressive activity of Tregs proliferating in siplizumab cultures remained unconfirmed. No more than a minor fraction of alloreactive clones could be traced back to unstimulated subsets.

The CDR3 length is 11 residues. Germline values: CDR1 DFQATT, CDR2 SNEGSKA (reference sequence). Data came from immunoSEQ multiplex PCR; TCRdb stores just in-frame clones and leaves some out. Of under 100,000 clones listed, 85% to 95% were seen once; the top ten hold approximately 1.4%. Notes on this clone: Its specificity is unknown.

Sequencing used non-Treg CD4+ T cells sorted from blood. The source of this sequence is a human donor in good health. The rearrangement joins TRBV20-1 to TRBJ2-7; D possibly corresponds to TRBD1 (6 bases). CDR3 DNA: TGCAGGGTACAGGGTGACTACGAGCAGTACTTC. This translates into CRVQGDYEQYF.